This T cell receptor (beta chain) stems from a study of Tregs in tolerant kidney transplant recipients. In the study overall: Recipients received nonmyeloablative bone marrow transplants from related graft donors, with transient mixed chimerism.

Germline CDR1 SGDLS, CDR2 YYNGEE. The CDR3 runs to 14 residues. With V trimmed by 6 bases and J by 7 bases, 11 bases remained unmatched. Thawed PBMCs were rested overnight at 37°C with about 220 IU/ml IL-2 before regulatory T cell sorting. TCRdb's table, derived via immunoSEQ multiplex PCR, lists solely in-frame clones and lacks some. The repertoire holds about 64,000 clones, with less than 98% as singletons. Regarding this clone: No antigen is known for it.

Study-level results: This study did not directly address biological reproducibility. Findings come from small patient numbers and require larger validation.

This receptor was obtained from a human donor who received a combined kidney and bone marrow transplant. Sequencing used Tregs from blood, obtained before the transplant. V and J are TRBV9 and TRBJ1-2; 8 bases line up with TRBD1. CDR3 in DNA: TGTGCCAGCACCCTTAGTGGACAGGGAGGTGGCTACACCTTC. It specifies CASTLSGQGGGYTF.